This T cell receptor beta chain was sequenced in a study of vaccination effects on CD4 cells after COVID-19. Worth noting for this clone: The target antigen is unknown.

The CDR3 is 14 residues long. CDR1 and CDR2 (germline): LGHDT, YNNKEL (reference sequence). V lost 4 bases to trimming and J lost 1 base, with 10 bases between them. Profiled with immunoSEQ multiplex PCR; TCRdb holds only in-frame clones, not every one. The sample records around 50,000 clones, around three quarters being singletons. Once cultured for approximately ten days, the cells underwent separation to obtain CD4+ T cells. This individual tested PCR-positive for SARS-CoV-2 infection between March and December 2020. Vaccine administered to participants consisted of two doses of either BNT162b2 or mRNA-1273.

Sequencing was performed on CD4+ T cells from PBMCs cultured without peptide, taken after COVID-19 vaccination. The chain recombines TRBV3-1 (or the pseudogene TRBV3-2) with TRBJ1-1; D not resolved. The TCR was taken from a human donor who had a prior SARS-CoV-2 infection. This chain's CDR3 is CASSLHGKNTEAFF. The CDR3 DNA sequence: TGTGCCAGCAGCCTACATGGGAAGAACACTGAAGCTTTCTTT.